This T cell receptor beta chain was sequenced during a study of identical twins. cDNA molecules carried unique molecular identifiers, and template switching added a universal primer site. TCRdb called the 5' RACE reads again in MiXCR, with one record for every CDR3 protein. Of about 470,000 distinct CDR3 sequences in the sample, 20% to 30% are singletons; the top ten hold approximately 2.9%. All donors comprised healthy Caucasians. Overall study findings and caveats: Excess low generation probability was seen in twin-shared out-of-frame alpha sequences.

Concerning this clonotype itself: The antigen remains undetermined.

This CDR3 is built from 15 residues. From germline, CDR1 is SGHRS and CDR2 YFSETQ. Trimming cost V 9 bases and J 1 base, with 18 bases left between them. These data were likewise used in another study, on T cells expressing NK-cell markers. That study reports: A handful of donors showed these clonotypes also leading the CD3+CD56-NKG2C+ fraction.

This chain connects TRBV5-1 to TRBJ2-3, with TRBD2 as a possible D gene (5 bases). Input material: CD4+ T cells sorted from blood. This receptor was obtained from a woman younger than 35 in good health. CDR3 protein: CATAPRDAGTDTQYF. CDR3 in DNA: TGCGCCACCGCACCGAGGGATGCTGGCACAGATACGCAGTATTTT.